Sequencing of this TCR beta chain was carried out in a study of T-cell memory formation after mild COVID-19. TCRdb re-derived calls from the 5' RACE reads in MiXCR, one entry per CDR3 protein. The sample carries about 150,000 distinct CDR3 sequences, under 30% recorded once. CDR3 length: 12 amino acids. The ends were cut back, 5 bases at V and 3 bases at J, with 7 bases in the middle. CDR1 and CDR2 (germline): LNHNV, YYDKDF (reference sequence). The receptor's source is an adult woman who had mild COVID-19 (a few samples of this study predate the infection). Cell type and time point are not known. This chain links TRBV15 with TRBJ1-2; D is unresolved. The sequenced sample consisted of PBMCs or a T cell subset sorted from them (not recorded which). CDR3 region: CATSHGDYGYTF. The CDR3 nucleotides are TGTGCCACCAGCCACGGGGACTATGGCTACACCTTC.